This passage covers 6 T cell receptor beta chains from one sample sequenced in a study of T cells in Graves' hyperthyroidism and ophthalmopathy. It was RNA transcripts that yielded the amplified TCR beta CDR3 regions. First-round RT-PCR with HTBI primers amplified the TCR CDR3 region. A single record per CDR3 protein comes from TCRdb applying MiXCR to the multiplex PCR reads. The data contain around 340,000 distinct CDR3 sequences, approximately 13% of them singletons. Material for sequencing was blood. The receptors were sampled from a woman aged 25 to 39 with Graves' hyperthyroidism.

This clonotype turned up a few times. This chain links TRBV28 with TRBJ1-1, with 8 positions matching TRBD1. In germline, CDR1 is MDHEN, CDR2 SYDVKM. The V gene end was trimmed by 6 bases and the J gene end by 5 bases; junction bases not matched to a gene: 5. The CDR3 length is 13 residues. CDR3 bases: TGTGCCAGCAGGGTACAGGGGGAGACTGAAGCTTTCTTT. It translates to CASRVQGETEAFF.

This clonotype showed up many times. This rearrangement joins TRBV24-1 to TRBJ2-1; D remains unclear. Germline V CDR1 and CDR2: KGHDR, SFDVKD. Trimming left V 7 bases short and J 0 bases short, with 6 bases between. CDR3 length: 13 amino acids. In DNA, the CDR3 is TGTGCCACCAGCCAGAGCTCCTACAATGAGCAGTTCTTC. This gives the protein CATSQSSYNEQFF.

This clonotype appeared many times. The chain employs TRBV2 and TRBJ2-7; 9 bases map to TRBD2. This CDR3 spans 14 amino acids. After removal of 4 bases from V and 2 bases from J, the junction contained 3 bases not matched to a gene. Germline lookup yields CDR1 SNHLY and CDR2 FYNNEI. The DNA of the CDR3 is TGTGCCAGCAGTGTGACTAGCGGAACCTACGAGCAGTACTTC. Its protein product is CASSVTSGTYEQYF.

This clonotype was counted many times. The J gene is TRBJ1-1, the V gene TRBV10-1, with D perhaps TRBD1 (5 bases). CDR1 and CDR2 from the germline V gene are WNHNN and SYGVQD (reference sequence). V lost 4 bases and J 10 bases, leaving 10 bases between the germline ends. The CDR3 totals 11 residues. CDR3 DNA: TGCGCCAGCAGTGCGGGGGGTTCAGCTTTCTTT. Its translation is CASSAGGSAFF.

This clonotype was seen many times. V gene TRBV5-1 combines with J gene TRBJ2-2, with 8 positions matching TRBD2. J gave up 7 bases and V 4 bases, and 12 bases lay outside the gene matches. CDR3 length: 16 residues. CDR1 is SGHRS, CDR2 YFSETQ, per germline. The CDR3, as DNA: TGCGCCAGCAGCCTAATAGCGGGAATCTCCGGCGGGGAGCTGTTTTTT. Amino acid sequence: CASSLIAGISGGELFF.

The sample holds one count of this clonotype. The chain employs TRBV15 and TRBJ2-1; D remains unclear. V was trimmed by 0 bases and J by 12 bases, leaving 18 bases between them. The germline V gene encodes CDR1 LNHNV and CDR2 YYDKDF (reference sequence). The CDR3 runs to 15 residues. CDR3 loop: CATSREALSHSGQFF. The CDR3 DNA reads TGTGCCACCAGCAGAGAGGCGTTGTCCCATTCGGGGCAGTTCTTC.